These 17 T cell receptor beta chains share one sample of origin, sequenced in a study of CD8+CD57+ T cells in acquired aplastic anemia (dated by TCRdb to the late 2010s). The instrument given in TCRdb is Illumina HiSeq 2000. Genomic DNA served as template for TCR beta VDJ combination and CDR3 sequence profiling. TCRdb ran its own pipeline on the public reads, namely fastp trimming at Q25 and MiXCR clone calling, and kept in-frame beta chains. Identical CDR3 protein sequences are pooled into one entry, listed with their most common genes and DNA. For this sample the table gives fewer than 200,000 distinct CDR3 sequences, of which 55% to 70% were detected only once. The top ten constitute 35% to 50% of the sample. The sequencing input was sorted CD4+, CD8+, or CD8+CD57+ T cells (not recorded which) from PBMCs. The receptors here all came from a human donor in good health.

The chain is built from TRBV10-3 and TRBJ1-2; a weak D match, TRBD1 (5 bases). The CDR3 is 13 residues long. Trimming pared 7 bases from V and 4 bases from J, leaving 13 bases between. Germline V lookup: CDR1 ENHRY, CDR2 SYGVKD. In DNA, the CDR3 is TGTGCCATCACGGGAGGGGTTGGCTATGGCTACACCTTC. It translates to CAITGGVGYGYTF.

This rearrangement joins TRBV7-2 to TRBJ2-2; no firm D call. Trimming removed 1 base at V and 3 bases at J, with 9 bases between. CDR3 length: 15 residues. In germline, CDR1 is SGHTA, CDR2 FQGNSA. The CDR3 sequence is CASSLGYIDTGELFF. The CDR3 nucleotides are TGTGCCAGCAGCTTAGGGTATATTGACACCGGGGAGCTGTTTTTT.

Points on this clonotype: This may stem from a read error, because a much larger clone lies one nucleotide away. This chain connects TRBV13 to TRBJ2-3, with D hard to call. This CDR3 region has 12 residues. The V gene's germline CDR1 is PRHDT and CDR2 FYEKMQ (reference sequence). CDR3 sequence reads: CASGLRRDTQYF. The CDR3 bases are TGTGCCAGCGGCTTAAGGAGAGATACGCAGTATTTT.

This clonotype appeared once. This chain connects TRBV10-3 to TRBJ2-3; D may match TRBD1 or TRBD2 (5 bases each). Trimming removed 3 bases from V and 4 bases from J, with 11 bases in between. Germline CDR1 is ENHRY and CDR2 is SYGVKD. This CDR3 spans 14 amino acids. The CDR3 is CAISEPRDPDTQYF. The CDR3 DNA sequence: TGTGCCATCAGTGAACCCCGGGACCCAGATACGCAGTATTTT.

The chain uses TRBV5-1 and TRBJ1-1; D is possibly TRBD1 (5 bases). Trimming removed 5 bases from V and 7 bases from J, with 24 bases in between. Germline V gene data show CDR1 as SGHRS and CDR2 as YFSETQ. The CDR3 extends over 16 amino acids. The DNA of the CDR3 is TGCGCCAGCAGTTCGGTTGTCAGGGCGAAGCAGAGTGAAGCTTTCTTT. Encoded protein: CASSSVVRAKQSEAFF.

This clonotype was seen a handful of times. An end of the junction does not agree with germline; a read error may underlie this. In DNA form, the CDR3 reads TGTGCTAGCAGCTTTCGTCAGTACAATGAGCAGTTCTTC. Its translation: CASSFRQYNEQFF. This sequence joins TRBV7-7 and TRBJ2-1; D is undetermined. This CDR3 contains 13 residues. Germline-derived CDR1 and CDR2 are SSHAT and FNYEAQ (reference sequence).

A remark on this clonotype: Lacking the conserved final phenylalanine or tryptophan, this CDR3 likely reflects a read error. The V call is TRBV7-9, the J call TRBJ1-1; 9 bases agree with TRBD1. V lost 3 bases, J lost 4 bases, and 0 bases stayed unmatched. This CDR3 spans 13 amino acids. CDR1 and CDR2 from the germline V gene are SEHNR and FQNEAQ (reference sequence). The CDR3 loop is CASSLTGGTEAFL. CDR3 nucleotide sequence: TGTGCCAGCAGCTTGACAGGGGGCACTGAAGCTTTCCTT.

This chain connects TRBV2 to TRBJ1-2; maybe TRBD1 (6 bases). The germline V and J ends were trimmed by 2 bases and 7 bases, with 14 bases remaining between them. This CDR3 region has 14 residues. Germline lookup yields CDR1 SNHLY and CDR2 FYNNEI. The CDR3 here is CASSEQGQGGGYTF. CDR3 in DNA: TGTGCCAGCAGTGAACAGGGACAAGGGGGTGGCTACACCTTC. The full variable domain, completed using reference TRBV2 and TRBJ1-2, is EPEVTQTPSHQVTQMGQEVILRCVPISNHLYFYWYRQILGQKVEFLVSFYNNEISEKSEIFDDQFSVERPDGSNFTLKIRSTKLEDSAMYFCASSEQGQGGGYTFGSGTRLTVV.

The chain recombines TRBV15 with TRBJ1-5, with a weak D call TRBD1 (6 bases). Looked up from germline, CDR1 is LNHNV and CDR2 is YYDKDF (reference sequence). V was cut by 4 bases and J by 6 bases, with 28 bases left in between. This CDR3 is 19 amino acids long. CDR3: CATSISNYGQQRLGQPQHF. The CDR3 DNA is TGTGCCACCAGCATTTCCAATTATGGACAGCAACGACTCGGTCAGCCCCAGCATTTT.

Concerning this clonotype: A much larger clone differs from this one at a single base, so this may be a read error. V usage is TRBV20-1 and J usage is TRBJ2-7; 11 bases match TRBD1. CDR1 is DFQATT and CDR2 is SNEGSKA in the germline V gene (reference sequence). The CDR3 contains 15 residues. The CDR3 here is CSAETGTGGSCEQYF. CDR3 DNA: TGCAGTGCTGAGACGGGGACAGGGGGGTCCTGCGAGCAGTACTTC.

This sequence joins TRBV20-1 and TRBJ2-3, with 10 bases lining up with TRBD2. Germline V gene data show CDR1 as DFQATT and CDR2 as SNEGSKA (reference sequence). The V segment lost 6 bases and the J segment 1 base; nucleotides outside the gene matches: 10. The CDR3 is 16 residues long. DNA of the CDR3: TGCAGTGCCCCGGCCCATCTAGCGGGGGGCACAGATACGCAGTATTTT. It translates to CSAPAHLAGGTDTQYF.

This clonotype has more than one count but fewer than ten. This sequence joins TRBV20-1 and TRBJ2-7; no clear D gene. The V and J ends lost 1 base and 0 bases respectively, with 7 bases between them. The V gene's germline CDR1 is DFQATT and CDR2 SNEGSKA (reference sequence). This CDR3 has 13 residues. CDR3 amino acids: CSARVGYSYEQYF. The CDR3 DNA is TGCAGTGCTAGAGTGGGCTACTCCTACGAGCAGTACTTC.

This clonotype turned up a few times. The chain couples TRBV24-1 to TRBJ2-3; 8 bases are shared with TRBD1. The ends lost 7 bases at V and 6 bases at J; junction bases unmatched: 11. This CDR3 is 15 amino acids long. Germline V CDR1 and CDR2: KGHDR, SFDVKD. This CDR3 is CATRAPTGAGDTQYF. In DNA form, the CDR3 reads TGTGCCACCAGGGCCCCGACAGGGGCGGGGGATACGCAGTATTTT.

In regard to this clonotype: One junction end disagrees with the germline gene, perhaps due to a read error. This chain joins TRBV7-7 and TRBJ2-5; D is ambiguous. Per the germline V gene, CDR1 is SSHAT and CDR2 is FNYEAQ (reference sequence). The CDR3 has 15 amino acids. CDR3 sequence: CASSRSAGRFQTQYF. CDR3 nucleotide sequence: TGTGCTAGCAGTCGTTCGGCCGGGCGTTTCCAGACCCAGTACTTC.

This clonotype has a handful of counts. The CDR3 is CASSQTGGRDQETQYF. CDR3 in DNA: TGTGCCAGCAGCCAGACAGGGGGCCGTGACCAAGAGACCCAGTACTTC. This chain uses TRBV7-8 with TRBJ2-5, with 10 bases aligning to TRBD1. J lost 0 bases, V lost 5 bases, and 6 bases had no gene match. This CDR3 contains 16 residues. The germline V gene encodes CDR1 SGHVS and CDR2 FQNEAQ.

The chain combines TRBV9 with TRBJ2-7; possibly TRBD2 for D (6 bases). CDR3 length: 13 amino acids. V shed 0 bases and J shed 6 bases, with 10 bases lying between them. Germline assignment: CDR1 SGDLS and CDR2 YYNGEE. The CDR3 region is CASSVDSGGEQYF. The CDR3 DNA reads TGTGCCAGCAGCGTAGATAGCGGAGGCGAGCAGTACTTC.

The chain has TRBV10-3 and TRBJ2-3; D call uncertain. CDR3 size: 12 residues. V lost 4 bases and J lost 3, with 5 bases in between. In germline, CDR1 is ENHRY, CDR2 SYGVKD. The CDR3 reads CAISGATDTQYF. CDR3 DNA sequence: TGTGCCATCAGTGGGGCGACAGATACGCAGTATTTT.